A single sample gave rise to the 18 T cell receptor beta chains below, sequenced in a study of early T cells in non-severe SARS-CoV-2 infection. TCRdb reprocessed the 5' RACE reads with MiXCR, giving one entry per CDR3 protein. Here the sample spans under 70,000 distinct CDR3 sequences, 15% being singletons. This material consisted of whole blood, taken at baseline. Receptor source: an adult who was a healthcare worker with PCR-confirmed SARS-CoV-2 infection or an uninfected control (not recorded which).

This clonotype was seen more than once but under ten times. V gene TRBV6-6 combines with J gene TRBJ1-5; D may be TRBD1 (6 bases). CDR3 length: 15 residues. V lost 2 bases to trimming and J lost 4 bases, with 12 bases between them. Germline CDR1 and CDR2: MNHNY and SVGAGI (reference sequence). Written as DNA, the CDR3 is TGTGCCAGCAGTTACCTCACAGGGAGTAATCAGCCCCAGCATTTT. The encoded protein is CASSYLTGSNQPQHF.

This chain connects TRBV29-1 to TRBJ2-7, with TRBD2 as a possible D gene (6 bases). V lost 6 bases, J lost 0 bases, and 9 bases lay in between. Germline CDR1 is SQVTM and CDR2 is ANQGSEA. This CDR3 spans 12 amino acids. CDR3 region: CSVGGASYEQYF. The CDR3 DNA reads as TGCAGCGTGGGGGGAGCCTCCTACGAGCAGTACTTC.

The rearrangement uses TRBV27 and TRBJ1-1; D is unclear. From germline, CDR1 is MNHEY and CDR2 SMNVEV (reference sequence). Trimming pared 6 bases from V and 4 bases from J, leaving 12 bases between. This CDR3 is built from 13 residues. CDR3: CASSFWPPTEAFF. The CDR3 bases are TGTGCCAGCAGCTTCTGGCCACCCACTGAAGCTTTCTTT.

The chain has TRBV7-9 and TRBJ1-5; D gene uncertain. The CDR3 extends over 14 amino acids. Germline values: CDR1 SEHNR, CDR2 FQNEAQ (reference sequence). The ends were cut back, 2 bases at V and 0 bases at J, with 5 bases in the middle. The CDR3 loop reads CASSLSYSNQPQHF. The CDR3 DNA is TGTGCCAGCAGCTTAAGCTATAGCAATCAGCCCCAGCATTTT.

There are a few counts of this clonotype. The chain carries TRBV29-1 and TRBJ2-3; 7 bases map to TRBD1. The CDR3 spans 14 residues. Germline CDR1 reads SQVTM; CDR2 reads ANQGSEA. Trimming cost V 6 bases and J 0 bases; bases outside gene matches: 6. The CDR3 loop is CSVLRDRSTDTQYF. The CDR3 nucleotides read TGCAGCGTGCTCCGGGACAGAAGCACAGATACGCAGTATTTT.

This clonotype was counted a few times. This sequence joins TRBV2 and TRBJ2-3, with TRBD2 matching 8 bases. Germline V gene data show CDR1 as SNHLY and CDR2 as FYNNEI. With 4 bases clipped from V and 4 bases from J, the junction kept 4 bases outside the gene matches. CDR3 size: 14 residues. CDR3 protein: CASSGSGSPDTQYF. Here the CDR3 DNA reads TGTGCCAGCAGTGGGAGCGGGAGCCCAGATACGCAGTATTTT.

This clonotype was recorded many times. The genes are TRBV9 and TRBJ2-5; 7 bases map to TRBD2. CDR3 length: 16 amino acids. Germline V gives CDR1 SGDLS, CDR2 YYNGEE. Unmatched junction bases numbered 12, after V lost 3 bases and J lost 4 bases. The CDR3 region is CASSATLRGGSETQYF. CDR3 DNA sequence: TGTGCCAGCAGCGCCACGCTACGGGGAGGGTCAGAGACCCAGTACTTC. Looking up the rest from reference TRBV9 and TRBJ2-5 gives the full variable domain: DSGVTQTPKHLITATGQRVTLRCSPRSGDLSVYWYQQSLDQGLQFLIQYYNGEERAKGNILERFSAQQFPDLHSELNLSSLELGDSALYFCASSATLRGGSETQYFGPGTRLLVL.

V gene TRBV6-5 combines with J gene TRBJ1-2; 7 nucleotides align to TRBD1. CDR1 and CDR2 from the germline V gene are MNHEY and SVGAGI. The CDR3 covers 14 residues. The ends lost 8 bases at V and 6 bases at J; junction bases unmatched: 12. The CDR3 region is CASVPQQGSDGYTF. The CDR3 DNA reads TGTGCCAGCGTCCCCCAACAGGGGAGCGATGGCTACACCTTC.

The rearrangement links TRBV4-1 to TRBJ2-5; D is perhaps TRBD1 or TRBD2 (6 bases each). The CDR3 has 14 amino acids. In germline, CDR1 is MGHRA, CDR2 YSYEKL. The germline V and J ends were trimmed by 0 bases and 3 bases, with 8 bases remaining between them. CDR3 nucleotides: TGCGCCAGCAGCCAAGATAGGGGGGAAGAGACCCAGTACTTC. As protein: CASSQDRGEETQYF.

CDR3: CASVGDYNEQFF. CDR3 DNA: TGTGCCAGCGTGGGCGACTACAATGAGCAGTTCTTC. This chain connects TRBV2 to TRBJ2-1; the D is unclear. V gave up 8 bases and J gave up 3 bases, with 8 bases separating them. Per germline, CDR1 SNHLY and CDR2 FYNNEI. This CDR3 is 12 amino acids long.

This clonotype occurred a few times. The genes are TRBV3-1 and TRBJ2-7; D might be TRBD1 or TRBD2, each matching 5 bases. The germline CDR1 and CDR2 sequences are LGHDT and YNNKEL (reference sequence). V dropped 0 bases and J dropped 2 bases, with 14 bases sitting between them. The CDR3 length is 16 residues. CDR3 in DNA: TGTGCCAGCAGCCAAGATCCTGGGACCAGAGCCTACGAGCAGTACTTC. Translating gives CASSQDPGTRAYEQYF.

This clonotype was seen a handful of times. V gene TRBV19 combines with J gene TRBJ2-3; TRBD2 might be the D (6 bases). CDR1 is LNHDA, CDR2 SQIVND, per germline (reference sequence). V shed 1 base and J shed 2 bases, with 19 bases lying between them. This CDR3 has 18 amino acids. CDR3 bases: TGTGCCAGTAGTATAGTGACCATGGGTAGCGGCCTCACAGATACGCAGTATTTT. Translation: CASSIVTMGSGLTDTQYF.

The sample holds many counts of this clonotype. This chain links TRBV7-2 with TRBJ2-5; 8 positions agree with TRBD2. Germline-derived CDR1 and CDR2 are SGHTA and FQGNSA. Trimming at V came to 4 bases and at J to 4 bases, leaving 8 bases not matched to a gene. The CDR3 length is 15 residues. Here the CDR3 DNA reads TGTGCCAGCAGCTCAGCGGGAGCGGTCGGAGAGACCCAGTACTTC. This sequence encodes CASSSAGAVGETQYF.

This CDR3 is CASSLGYARQIYNEQFF. DNA of the CDR3: TGTGCCAGCAGTTTAGGGTACGCCCGGCAGATTTACAATGAGCAGTTCTTC. V and J are TRBV27 and TRBJ2-1; no clear D. Per the germline V gene, CDR1 is MNHEY and CDR2 is SMNVEV (reference sequence). The CDR3 has 17 amino acids. Trimming left V 2 bases short and J 4 bases short, with 18 bases between.

The rearrangement links TRBV6-5 to TRBJ1-3, with D unclear. The CDR3 has 16 residues. In germline, CDR1 is MNHEY, CDR2 SVGAGI. V gave up 0 bases and J gave up 0 bases, with 9 bases separating them. CDR3 nucleotides: TGTGCCAGCAGTTACTCTGGCAGGCCCTCTGGAAACACCATATATTTT. Its protein product is CASSYSGRPSGNTIYF.

V is TRBV3-1 and J is TRBJ1-4, with 10 bases matching TRBD1. The CDR3 length is 14 residues. J gave up 7 bases and V 4 bases, and 3 bases lay outside the gene matches. Looked up from germline, CDR1 is LGHDT and CDR2 is YNNKEL (reference sequence). CDR3 bases: TGTGCCAGCAGCCTCCGGGACAGGGGTGAAAAACTGTTTTTT. It encodes CASSLRDRGEKLFF.

V and J are TRBV14 and TRBJ2-2; 7 positions agree with TRBD2. Germline values: CDR1 SGHDN, CDR2 FVKESK. The CDR3 runs to 15 residues. Unmatched junction bases numbered 2, after V lost 1 base and J lost 3 bases. CDR3 bases: TGTGCCAGCAGCCAAGGACTAGCCGACACCGGGGAGCTGTTTTTT. This gives the protein CASSQGLADTGELFF.

In this sample, this clonotype turned up many times. V usage is TRBV7-9 and J usage is TRBJ2-2; D is ambiguous. This CDR3 comprises 15 residues. Germline V gene sequence: CDR1 SEHNR, CDR2 FQNEAQ (reference sequence). V lost 1 base, J lost 1 base, and 7 bases lay in between. CDR3 nucleotides: TGTGCCAGCAGCTTAGGAACATTGAACACCGGGGAGCTGTTTTTT. Translation gives CASSLGTLNTGELFF. Together with reference TRBV7-9 and TRBJ2-2, the CDR3 gives the full variable domain: DTGVSQNPRHKITKRGQNVTFRCDPISEHNRLYWYRQTLGQGPEFLTYFQNEAQLEKSRLLSDRFSAERPKGSFSTLEIQRTEQGDSAMYLCASSLGTLNTGELFFGEGSRLTVL.